Shown below are 2 T cell receptor beta chains from a single sample sequenced in a study of T cell clonotyping in hematopoietic cell transplantation. The table came from immunoSEQ multiplex PCR; TCRdb's copy has only in-frame clones and leaves some out. The table has 45,000 to 60,000 clones, over 75% seen once. The sample's time point: recipient sample about 28 days before transplant, after cytoreduction. Sequences were derived from peripheral blood mononuclear cells, sampled before stem cell transplant. These receptors were obtained from a man between 60 and 75 years old with biphenotypic leukemia. Some clones in this sample may be carry-over from other donors' samples.

The chain carries TRBV4-3 and TRBJ2-3; D is ambiguous. Between the trimmed V and J ends, which lost 0 bases and 0 bases, there was a span of 7 bases. Looked up from germline, CDR1 is LGHNA and CDR2 is YSLEER. The CDR3 runs 15 residues. The CDR3 coding sequence is TGCGCCAGCAGCCAAGATAAGCTGAGCACAGATACGCAGTATTTT. It yields the protein CASSQDKLSTDTQYF.

This rearrangement joins TRBV7-2 to TRBJ2-3; D might be TRBD2 (6 bases). Germline V gene data show CDR1 as SGHTA and CDR2 as FQGNSA. V was pared by 5 bases and J by 1 base, with 13 bases between. CDR3 size: 15 residues. CDR3 residues: CASSPAGWGTDTQYF. Here the CDR3 DNA reads TGTGCCAGCAGCCCGGCGGGATGGGGCACAGATACGCAGTATTTT.